The 12 T cell receptor beta chains below all came from one sample that was sequenced in a study of Ad26.COV2.S vaccination and SARS-CoV-2 variants (dated by TCRdb to the early 2020s). The sample's treatment or condition, from its label and the paper: roughly 20 received Ad26.COV2.S at low or high dose, single or two shots; about 5 received placebo; per-sample allocation not given. For vaccine and placebo recipients, repertoires were sequenced using samples collected on day 63 after the first injection. The library was made by the immunoSEQ multiplex PCR assay. Drawn from immuneACCESS, this table holds only the in-frame rearrangements with V and J called that TCRdb kept. Clones are partly lost; checked studies trace under half to an unresolved V gene and leave the rest unexplained. The table for this sample lists 400,000 to 500,000 clones; more than 75% of them were counted only once. The top ten clones comprise approximately 4% of the sample.

Source: peripheral blood, taken in a trial of Ad26.COV2.S vaccine versus placebo. These receptors were taken from a person between 18 and 60 years old who received the Ad26.COV2.S COVID-19 vaccine or a placebo.

V usage is TRBV5-4 and J usage is TRBJ1-4; D call uncertain. This CDR3 region has 16 residues. The germline CDR1 and CDR2 sequences are SGHNT and YYREEE (reference sequence). V was pared by 0 bases and J by 4 bases, with 13 bases between. For the CDR3, the DNA is TGTGCCAGCAGCTTGGGTTTGGGTGAGAGTAATGAAAAACTGTTTTTT. Amino acids: CASSLGLGESNEKLFF.

The genes are TRBV2 and TRBJ2-5; no clear D. The CDR3 length is 11 residues. Germline CDR1 and CDR2: SNHLY and FYNNEI. Trimming removed 7 bases from V and 3 bases from J, with 6 bases in between. The CDR3 protein is CASNREETQYF. CDR3 DNA sequence: TGTGCCAGCAATAGGGAAGAGACCCAGTACTTC.

This clone was recorded only once. The rearrangement joins TRBV10-3 to TRBJ2-7; D is perhaps TRBD1 (5 bases). Germline values: CDR1 ENHRY, CDR2 SYGVKD. The V end lost 3 bases, the J end lost 3 bases, and 18 bases lay between the germline ends. The CDR3 runs to 16 residues. The DNA of the CDR3 is TGTGCCATCAGTGATTTTGGGCAGGGCCGGGTCTACGAGCAGTACTTC. The encoded protein is CAISDFGQGRVYEQYF.

This clone was picked up one time. CDR3 sequence: CASSQDYRGLDYIQYF. As DNA, the CDR3 is TGCGCCAGCAGCCAAGATTATCGGGGGTTGGACTACATTCAGTACTTC. This rearrangement joins TRBV4-3 to TRBJ2-4; maybe TRBD2 (6 bases). CDR1 is LGHNA, CDR2 YSLEER, per germline. The CDR3 is made up of 16 amino acids. The V end lost 0 bases, the J end lost 8 bases, and 17 bases lay between the germline ends.

The chain couples TRBV18 to TRBJ2-5; D may be TRBD1 (5 bases). The V end was cut by 1 base, the J end by 0 bases, with 12 bases between. The CDR3 runs to 16 residues. Germline CDR1 reads KGHSH; CDR2 reads LQKENI. CDR3 bases: TGTGCCAGCTCACCACAGGCCAGGGTGGACCAAGAGACCCAGTACTTC. This encodes CASSPQARVDQETQYF.

The sample holds one count of this clone. V gene TRBV13 combines with J gene TRBJ2-6, with D perhaps matching TRBD1 (5 bases). V was trimmed by 5 bases and J by 2 bases, leaving 10 bases between them. This CDR3 region has 15 residues. Germline V gene data show CDR1 as PRHDT and CDR2 as FYEKMQ (reference sequence). This chain's CDR3 is CASSADRAGANVLTF. CDR3 in DNA: TGTGCCAGCAGCGCCGACAGAGCTGGGGCCAACGTCCTGACTTTC.

The chain carries TRBV6-2 or TRBV6-3 and TRBJ2-1; the D is unclear. This CDR3 is 12 amino acids long. V was trimmed by 5 bases and J by 7 bases, leaving 9 bases between them. CDR1 is MNHEY and CDR2 is SVGEGT in the germline V gene. Here the CDR3 reads CASSRAGNEQFF. The DNA of the CDR3 is TGTGCCAGCAGTCGAGCCGGGAATGAGCAGTTCTTC.

As to this clone: Other DNA variants within this sample encode the same CDR3. This chain links TRBV3-1 (or the pseudogene TRBV3-2) with TRBJ2-5; 8 bases line up with TRBD2. Germline V gene sequence: CDR1 LGHDT, CDR2 YNNKEL (reference sequence). V shed 1 base, J shed 1 base, and the junction held 5 bases outside the gene matches. CDR3 length equals 16 residues. The CDR3 spells CASSQGSGGGQETQYF. Here the CDR3 DNA reads TGTGCCAGCAGCCAAGGAAGCGGGGGAGGCCAAGAGACCCAGTACTTC.

CDR3 sequence (DNA): TGTGCCAGCCACCCGGCGGGGTCTGGAAACACCATATATTTT. The encoded protein is CASHPAGSGNTIYF. The chain recombines TRBV13 with TRBJ1-3; D not resolved. The germline V and J ends were trimmed by 8 bases and 1 base, with 12 bases remaining between them. The CDR3 covers 14 residues. Looked up from germline, CDR1 is PRHDT and CDR2 is FYEKMQ (reference sequence). Combining the CDR3 with reference TRBV13 and TRBJ1-3 gives the whole variable domain AAGVIQSPRHLIKEKRETATLKCYPIPRHDTVYWYQQGPGQDPQFLISFYEKMQSDKGSIPDRFSAQQFSDYHSELNMSSLELGDSALYFCASHPAGSGNTIYFGEGSWLTVV.

The V call is TRBV6-2 or TRBV6-3, the J call TRBJ1-6, with D possibly matching TRBD1 (5 bases). Germline CDR1 MNHEY, CDR2 SVGEGT. The germline V and J ends were trimmed by 0 bases and 10 bases, with 16 bases remaining between them. The CDR3 spans 16 residues. CDR3 amino acids: CASSYSLRARDSPLHF. The CDR3 DNA reads TGTGCCAGCAGTTACTCCCTGAGGGCGCGGGACTCACCCCTCCACTTT.

The chain employs TRBV7-9 and TRBJ2-7; D remains unclear. Germline lookup yields CDR1 SEHNR and CDR2 FQNEAQ (reference sequence). V was pared by 5 bases and J by 2 bases, with 7 bases between. CDR3 length: 12 residues. CDR3 protein: CASSPYTYEQYF. In DNA form, the CDR3 reads TGTGCCAGCAGCCCTTACACCTACGAGCAGTACTTC.

The gene calls are TRBV5-1 and TRBJ2-1; TRBD2 agrees at 13 bases. The CDR3 is made up of 16 amino acids. V lost 4 bases, J lost 7 bases, and 8 bases stayed unmatched. Germline V CDR1 and CDR2: SGHRS, YFSETQ. The DNA for the CDR3 is TGCGCCAGCAGCCTGGGTGGGACTAGCGGGGTTAATGAGCAGTTCTTC. Translated, it gives CASSLGGTSGVNEQFF. The whole variable domain, filled in from reference TRBV5-1 and TRBJ2-1, reads KAGVTQTPRYLIKTRGQQVTLSCSPISGHRSVSWYQQTPGQGLQFLFEYFSETQRNKGNFPGRFSGRQFSNSRSEMNVSTLELGDSALYLCASSLGGTSGVNEQFFGPGTRLTVL.